Following are 2 T cell receptor beta chains from one sample sequenced in a study of radiotherapy plus CTLA-4 blockade in lung cancer. TCRdb's table, derived via immunoSEQ multiplex PCR, lists solely in-frame clones and lacks some. The sample carries some 110,000 clones, 65% to 85% recorded once. Sequenced material: peripheral blood, taken from a patient treated with radiotherapy plus ipilimumab. The receptors stem from a human donor with non-small cell lung cancer who had a partial response to radiotherapy plus ipilimumab.

V and J are TRBV7-8 and TRBJ2-2; D is unresolved. V lost 5 bases and J 8 bases, leaving 9 bases between the germline ends. The CDR3 consists of 12 residues. CDR1 SGHVS and CDR2 FQNEAQ come from the germline V gene. CDR3 nucleotide sequence: TGTGCCAGCAGCCCTGTCTCGGGGGAGCTGTTTTTT. Protein sequence: CASSPVSGELFF.

The V and J genes are TRBV7-2 and TRBJ1-2; D perhaps matches TRBD1 (6 bases). The ends were cut back, 0 bases at V and 2 bases at J, with 16 bases in the middle. The CDR3 runs 17 residues. Germline V gene data show CDR1 as SGHTA and CDR2 as FQGNSA. CDR3 DNA: TGTGCCAGCAGCTTAGCGGGACAAATCCGGGCCAACTATGGCTACACCTTC. Protein: CASSLAGQIRANYGYTF.